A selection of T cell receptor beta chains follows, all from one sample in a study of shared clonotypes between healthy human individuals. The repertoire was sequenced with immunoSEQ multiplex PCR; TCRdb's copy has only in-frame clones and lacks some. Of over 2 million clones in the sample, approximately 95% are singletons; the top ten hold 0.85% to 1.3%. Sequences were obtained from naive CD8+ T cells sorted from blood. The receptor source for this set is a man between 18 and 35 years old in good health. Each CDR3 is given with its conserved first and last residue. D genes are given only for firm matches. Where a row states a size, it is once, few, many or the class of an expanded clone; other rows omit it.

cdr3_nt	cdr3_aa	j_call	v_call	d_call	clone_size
TGTGCCAGCAGCGTACATACGGCTGACAATGAGCAGTTCTTC	CASSVHTADNEQFF	TRBJ2-1	TRBV9	-	-
TGTGCCAGCAGCCGGACAGCGAACACCGGGGAGCTGTTTTTT	CASSRTANTGELFF	TRBJ2-2	TRBV7-3	-	-
TGTGCCAGCAGCCAAGTTGCAGGAGACTTAAATGGCTACACCTTC	CASSQVAGDLNGYTF	TRBJ1-2	TRBV4-2	-	-
TGCGCCAGCAGAATCGCGGACGGGCACACTGAAGCTTTCTTT	CASRIADGHTEAFF	TRBJ1-1	TRBV10-2	-	-
TGTGCCAGCAGCTTCCTCCTGTGGACCGGGGAGCTGTTTTTT	CASSFLLWTGELFF	TRBJ2-2	TRBV7-2	-	-
TGCGCCAGCAGCTTGGTCCTCCTCGCGACAGGTTATGGCTACACCTTC	CASSLVLLATGYGYTF	TRBJ1-2	TRBV5-1	-	-
TGCGCCAGCAGCCAAGAGTTCGGGCGGGACACTGAAGCTTTCTTT	CASSQEFGRDTEAFF	TRBJ1-1	TRBV4-1	-	-
TGTGCTAGTGGATTTCAGGGGATCCACGAGCAGTACTTC	CASGFQGIHEQYF	TRBJ2-7	TRBV12-5	-	-
TGTGCCAGCAGCTGGGGAGCGGGTATCACAGATACGCAGTATTTT	CASSWGAGITDTQYF	TRBJ2-3	TRBV11-2	-	-
TGTGCCAGCAGTTACGGCGGGGGAACTGAAGCTTTCTTT	CASSYGGGTEAFF	TRBJ1-1	TRBV6-5	-	-
TGTGCTAGCAGCTTCCTAGCGGGAGCGGTGGAGACCCAGTACTTC	CASSFLAGAVETQYF	TRBJ2-5	TRBV7-7	TRBD2	-
TGTGCCAGCAGCGTAGAGGATAGCGGTGACAATGAGCAGTTCTTC	CASSVEDSGDNEQFF	TRBJ2-1	TRBV9	-	-
TGCGCCAGCAGCCAAGATAGCGCCTATCAGCCCCAGCATTTT	CASSQDSAYQPQHF	TRBJ1-5	TRBV4-1	-	-
TGTGCCAGCAGCTTCCTGGAGGGCAATCAGCCCCAGCATTTT	CASSFLEGNQPQHF	TRBJ1-5	TRBV5-8	-	-
TGCGCCAGCAGCCAAGGGACAGGGAGCGAGCAGTACTTC	CASSQGTGSEQYF	TRBJ2-7	TRBV4-1	TRBD1	-
TGCGCCAGCAGCTTCCGGGTGACGGGGGGGCCGGGTAATGAGCAGTTCTTC	CASSFRVTGGPGNEQFF	TRBJ2-1	TRBV4-1	TRBD2	-
TGCGCCAGCAGCTTGTGGCCAGGGGCAGACCGGCATTTT	CASSLWPGADRHF	TRBJ1-5	TRBV5-1	-	-
TGTGCCATCAGTGAGATCCGGACAGGGACCTATGGCTACACCTTC	CAISEIRTGTYGYTF	TRBJ1-2	TRBV10-3	TRBD1	-
TGTGCCAGCAGCCTACAGGGGATGTATGGCTACACCTTC	CASSLQGMYGYTF	TRBJ1-2	TRBV5-5	TRBD1	-
TGTGCCAGTAGTATAGATTTGTTGCGGGGGACAACTAATGAAAAACTGTTTTTT	CASSIDLLRGTTNEKLFF	TRBJ1-4	TRBV19	-	-
TGTGCCAGCAGCTCCGACCAAGGGGCCCGCTATGGCTACACCTTC	CASSSDQGARYGYTF	TRBJ1-2	TRBV13	-	-
TGTGCCAGTAGTCCCGGGACGCCAAACGTCCTGACTTTC	CASSPGTPNVLTF	TRBJ2-6	TRBV19	-	-
TGTGCCAGCAGCTTCTCCCTAGCGGGGGGCGACCCCACAGATACGCAGTATTTT	CASSFSLAGGDPTDTQYF	TRBJ2-3	TRBV7-8	TRBD2	-
TGCGCCAGCAGCCAAGTAGGAACATCACGGGGCACAGATACGCAGTATTTT	CASSQVGTSRGTDTQYF	TRBJ2-3	TRBV4-1	-	once
TGTGCCGCAGGAGTAGGAAATAATTCACCCCTCCACTTT	CAAGVGNNSPLHF	TRBJ1-6	TRBV5-4	-	-
TGTGCCAGCAGATCCGGGACTAGCGGGAGCGAATTAAGCACAGATACGCAGTATTTT	CASRSGTSGSELSTDTQYF	TRBJ2-3	TRBV13	TRBD2	-
TGTGCCAGCAGCTTAATGGGGAACACCATATATTTT	CASSLMGNTIYF	TRBJ1-3	TRBV11-1	-	-
TGCGCCAGCAGCTTCGAGGGTGGCCACGAGCAGTACTTC	CASSFEGGHEQYF	TRBJ2-7	TRBV5-1	-	-
TGTGCCAGCAGCTTGGAGGGGGCACAATATTCACCCCTCCACTTT	CASSLEGAQYSPLHF	TRBJ1-6	TRBV7-9	TRBD1	-
TGTGCCAGCAACCGGGACGGAGCTCCAAACACTGAAGCTTTCTTT	CASNRDGAPNTEAFF	TRBJ1-1	TRBV9	-	-
TGTGCCAGCAGCGTAGCGGGAGAAACTGAAGCTTTCTTT	CASSVAGETEAFF	TRBJ1-1	TRBV9	-	-
TGTGCCAGCAGCTCCCCAGACCGGGGGCTATTCTTGGACGAGCAGTACTTC	CASSSPDRGLFLDEQYF	TRBJ2-7	TRBV28	-	-
TGCGCCAGCAGCCCCAGGGGCGAGACCCAGTACTTC	CASSPRGETQYF	TRBJ2-5	TRBV4-1	-	-
TGTGCCAGCAGTTACGGGCCGGGACAGCCCTATGGCTACACCTTC	CASSYGPGQPYGYTF	TRBJ1-2	TRBV6-5	TRBD1	-
TGTGCCAGCAGCTTAGGACCCCGGGTCGTGGCTACCTCAACTAATGAAAAACTGTTTTTT	CASSLGPRVVATSTNEKLFF	TRBJ1-4	TRBV13	-	-
TGTGCCAGTAGTATAGGGACGGATTACGAGCAGTACTTC	CASSIGTDYEQYF	TRBJ2-7	TRBV19	-	-
TGTGCCAGCAGTGCGGGACAGGGGGCGGGACACGAGCAGTACTTC	CASSAGQGAGHEQYF	TRBJ2-7	TRBV2	TRBD1	-
TGTGCCAGCAGTTTGGTCATGGGTGAGGTCTCCTACGAGCAGTACTTC	CASSLVMGEVSYEQYF	TRBJ2-7	TRBV27	-	-
TGTGCCAGCAGCCCCCCAGGGGGCTATGGCTACACCTTC	CASSPPGGYGYTF	TRBJ1-2	TRBV7-9	TRBD1	-
TGTGCCAGCAGCTTCGGACTGGGAATGAACACTGAAGCTTTCTTT	CASSFGLGMNTEAFF	TRBJ1-1	TRBV5-6	-	-
TGTGCCAGCAGCTCCCGGGACAGGGGTACCTACGAGCAGTACTTC	CASSSRDRGTYEQYF	TRBJ2-7	TRBV5-4	TRBD1	-
TGTGCCAGCAGTCCCATTTCCTCTGGGGCCAACGTCCTGACTTTC	CASSPISSGANVLTF	TRBJ2-6	TRBV28	-	-